This TCR beta chain is from a study of molecular identifiers for immune sequencing clone quantification. Study-level findings and limits: In naive cells, clones above 20 RNA copies held under 1% of molecules, whereas in effector cells they held over 98%.

TCRdb reprocessed the PCR reads via MiXCR and lists one record per CDR3 protein. Found here are tens of thousands of distinct CDR3 sequences, over 15% of them singletons; the top ten hold about 0.85%. This clonotype was detected many times. As yet, its antigen is unknown. This CDR3 is 18 amino acids long. Unmatched junction bases numbered 16, after V lost 5 bases and J lost 6 bases. Germline CDR1 is KGHDR and CDR2 is SFDVKD. The sequence was obtained from a human donor in good health. Some libraries in this study had Jurkat cell RNA spiked in. Material for sequencing was naive CD8+ T cells from blood, with Jurkat cell RNA spiked in. Indicated subset: FACS-sorted CD8+CD4-CCR7+CD45RA+ naive T cells. This rearrangement joins TRBV24-1 to TRBJ2-3, with 10 positions matching TRBD2. CDR3 sequence reads: CATSGTSLAGASEDTQYF. The CDR3 coding sequence is TGTGCCACCAGTGGAACCTCCCTAGCGGGGGCCTCAGAGGATACGCAGTATTTT.